This record covers a single TCR beta chain. Its antigen is as yet unknown. Measured with immunoSEQ multiplex PCR; TCRdb has only the in-frame clones, and not every one. The sample records 98,000 or so clones, roughly 84% being singletons. The data derive from a study of T cell responses to AZD1222 COVID-19 vaccine. Broader study findings: The donor group comprised mostly white British people and more females; the analysis possibly underestimated clonal diversity. It was only a handful of AZD1222 recipients who were seropositive at baseline. Compared with day 0, the breadth and depth of the Spike-specific TCR repertoire rose significantly after two doses of AZD1222. Unmutated variant regions are reportedly targeted by nearly half of spike-specific TCRs.

Trimming took 3 bases from V and 6 from J, leaving 11 bases between them. The CDR3 loop spans 13 amino acids. CDR1 and CDR2 from the germline V gene are SGHRS and YFSETQ. The sequence derives from an adult who received the AZD1222 COVID-19 vaccine. Sequenced here: peripheral blood, sampled 28 days after the second AZD1222 dose. This chain uses TRBV5-1 with TRBJ2-3; D may be TRBD2 (5 bases). The CDR3: CASSSGPGDTQYF. CDR3 DNA: TGCGCCAGCAGCTCCGGGCCGGGGGATACGCAGTATTTT.